The rows below give T cell receptor beta chains drawn from one sample of a study of cytomegalovirus exposure and HLA in healthy donors. Only in-frame clones appear in the TCRdb table, and some are missing; sequencing was by immunoSEQ multiplex PCR. Counted here are about 190,000 clones, approximately 77% occurring once; the ten biggest clones make up around 3.7%. Source material: PBMCs. All receptors derive from a man in his forties in good health and CMV-seropositive. Each CDR3 is given with its conserved first and last residue. The D gene is left open where the match is weak. Some rows have no size entry. The others give once, few or many, or a class for an expanded clone.

TRBV6-5	-	TRBD1	TRBJ1-2	CASSPPVQGGGYTF	TGTGCCAGCAGTCCCCCCGTTCAGGGGGGAGGCTACACCTTC
TRBV2	once	-	TRBJ1-4	CASSAGSRDEKLFF	TGTGCCAGCAGCGCCGGGTCCCGGGATGAAAAACTGTTTTTT
TRBV6-1	-	-	TRBJ2-7	CASRATRDKGNGQYF	TGTGCCAGCAGGGCGACCCGGGACAAGGGAAACGGGCAGTACTTC
TRBV9	-	-	TRBJ2-7	CASSVNGAYEQYF	TGTGCCAGCAGCGTAAACGGAGCCTACGAGCAGTACTTC
TRBV6-1	few	-	TRBJ1-1	CASSEAGHTEAFF	TGTGCCAGCAGTGAAGCGGGGCACACTGAAGCTTTCTTT
TRBV19	-	-	TRBJ1-3	CASTSSGNTIYF	TGTGCCAGTACGTCCTCTGGAAACACCATATATTTT
TRBV27	-	TRBD1	TRBJ2-2	CASSFDRVSLDTGELFF	TGTGCCAGCAGTTTTGACAGGGTCAGCTTGGACACCGGGGAGCTGTTTTTT
TRBV4-3	-	TRBD1	TRBJ2-6	CASSRRTGASSGANVLTF	TGCGCCAGCAGTCGCCGGACAGGGGCATCCTCTGGGGCCAACGTCCTGACTTTC
TRBV6-5	-	TRBD2	TRBJ2-3	CASSYRGLPGDTQYF	TGTGCCAGCAGTTACAGGGGACTACCGGGTGATACGCAGTATTTT
TRBV30	-	-	TRBJ2-3	CAWSAFVTDTQYF	TGTGCCTGGAGTGCCTTTGTAACAGATACGCAGTATTTT
TRBV11-2	-	TRBD1	TRBJ1-1	CASSLDSRTGVEAFF	TGTGCCAGCAGCTTAGATTCGCGGACAGGGGTTGAAGCTTTCTTT
TRBV13	once	-	TRBJ2-7	CASSLGAKSSYEQYF	TGTGCCAGCAGCTTAGGAGCGAAGAGCTCCTACGAGCAGTACTTC
TRBV7-2	-	TRBD2	TRBJ2-2	CASSPTGLAGGNTGELFF	TGTGCCAGCAGCCCGACGGGACTAGCGGGGGGGAACACCGGGGAGCTGTTTTTT
TRBV7-9	few	TRBD1	TRBJ1-2	CASSLIGDRGEADYGYTF	TGTGCCAGCAGCTTAATAGGGGACAGGGGAGAAGCGGACTATGGCTACACCTTC
TRBV18	-	TRBD2	TRBJ2-1	CASSPEAGGSYNEQFF	TGTGCCAGCTCACCTGAAGCGGGGGGTTCTTACAATGAGCAGTTCTTC
TRBV6-6	few	-	TRBJ2-1	CASRDSIYNEQFF	TGTGCCAGCAGGGACTCGATCTACAATGAGCAGTTCTTC
TRBV6-4	few	-	TRBJ2-5	CASSTGGRGWETQYF	TGTGCCAGCAGTACGGGTGGCCGGGGTTGGGAGACCCAGTACTTC
TRBV11-2	-	-	TRBJ2-4	CASSPLVAGAKNIQYF	TGTGCCAGCAGCCCCCTAGTGGCAGGGGCCAAAAACATTCAGTACTTC
TRBV7-3	once	-	TRBJ2-6	CASSLGAVTFSGANVLTF	TGTGCCAGCAGCTTAGGGGCAGTCACATTCTCTGGGGCCAACGTCCTGACTTTC
TRBV7-3	-	-	TRBJ2-3	CASSFLEGDTQYF	TGTGCCAGCAGCTTCCTAGAGGGAGATACGCAGTATTTT
TRBV5-1	-	-	TRBJ2-3	CASTETPVGAGTDTQYF	TGCGCCAGCACAGAAACCCCGGTGGGCGCCGGCACAGATACGCAGTATTTT
TRBV4-2	-	TRBD1	TRBJ2-6	CASSQTGTGLSGANVLTF	TGTGCCAGCAGCCAGACCGGGACAGGTCTTTCAGGGGCCAACGTCCTGACTTTC
TRBV29-1	-	-	TRBJ1-5	CSVQDGVSNQPQHF	TGCAGCGTTCAAGACGGGGTAAGCAATCAGCCCCAGCATTTT
TRBV5-1	-	-	TRBJ2-1	CASSFIGYEQFF	TGCGCCAGCAGCTTCATTGGCTATGAGCAGTTCTTC
TRBV19	-	TRBD2	TRBJ2-4	CASSMGLAGEGDIQYF	TGTGCCAGTAGTATGGGACTAGCGGGAGAAGGGGACATTCAGTACTTC
TRBV4-3	-	-	TRBJ2-7	CASSQDGGGNYEQYF	TGCGCCAGCAGCCAAGACGGTGGCGGGAACTACGAGCAGTACTTC
TRBV6-5	-	-	TRBJ2-7	CASSYTQGPYEQYF	TGTGCCAGCAGTTACACACAGGGTCCCTACGAGCAGTACTTC
TRBV5-8	-	TRBD1	TRBJ2-5	CASSFNRGDPETQYF	TGTGCCAGCAGCTTTAACAGGGGAGACCCAGAGACCCAGTACTTC